This TCR beta chain came from a study of T cells in localized non-small cell lung cancer. Broader study findings: Researchers found a median around 61 of the top 100 tumor clones in adjacent lung. Highest T cell clonality was seen in uninvolved adjacent lung, surpassing that measured in tumor. Greater T cell density in blood accompanied longer overall survival.

Data came from immunoSEQ multiplex PCR; TCRdb stores just in-frame clones and leaves some out. Of about 3,400 clones detected, over 25% appear once; the ten largest clones hold about 16%. The CDR3 loop spans 15 amino acids. V dropped 2 bases and J dropped 5; count of bases not matched to a gene: 7. CDR1 and CDR2 from the germline V gene are SGHRS and YFSETQ. As regards this clone: Its specificity is unknown.

The chain has TRBV5-1 and TRBJ2-7; 10 nucleotides agree with TRBD1. Source: lung tumor tissue, taken before any cancer treatment. This TCR came from a female donor of 60 years or more with stage I lung adenocarcinoma. The CDR3 DNA reads TGCGCCAGCAGCTTTCCGGGACAGGGGTTCAACGAGCAGTACTTC. Translated, it gives CASSFPGQGFNEQYF.